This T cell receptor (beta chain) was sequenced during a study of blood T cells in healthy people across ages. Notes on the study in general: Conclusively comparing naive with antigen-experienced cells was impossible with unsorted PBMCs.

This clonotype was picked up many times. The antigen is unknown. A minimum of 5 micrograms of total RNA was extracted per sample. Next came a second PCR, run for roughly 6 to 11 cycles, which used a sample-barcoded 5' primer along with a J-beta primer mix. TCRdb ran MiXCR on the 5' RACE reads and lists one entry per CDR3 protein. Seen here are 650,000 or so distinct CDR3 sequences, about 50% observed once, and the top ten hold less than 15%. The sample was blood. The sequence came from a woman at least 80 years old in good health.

CDR3 in amino acids: CASSEEVTSGRRYF. The CDR3 DNA follows: TGTGCCAGCAGTGAAGAAGTGACTAGCGGGAGACGGTACTTC. This chain joins TRBV2 and TRBJ2-5; TRBD2 matches at 12 bases. The CDR3 length is 14 residues. With 1 base clipped from V and 13 bases from J, the junction kept 7 bases outside the gene matches. Per germline, CDR1 SNHLY and CDR2 FYNNEI.